Listed here are 9 T cell receptor beta chains from one sample, sequenced in a study of blood T cells in healthy people across ages. Primed by a sample-barcoded 5' primer and a J-beta primer mix, a second PCR proceeded for 7 to 11 cycles. TCRdb re-called the 5' RACE reads with MiXCR, one entry per CDR3 protein. The repertoire includes some 850,000 distinct CDR3 sequences, around a quarter of them detected once, and 3% sits in the top ten. The same sample was also used in a study of T cells of mothers and their children.

Material: blood. These receptors all stem from a boy between 10 and 17 years old in good health.

The rearrangement uses TRBV9 and TRBJ2-6; no clear D. V lost 0 bases and J 4 bases, leaving 8 bases between the germline ends. The CDR3 covers 15 residues. Per germline, CDR1 SGDLS and CDR2 YYNGEE. CDR3 DNA: TGTGCCAGCAGCGTAGGGTTTTCCGGGGCCAACGTCCTGACTTTC. Translating it yields CASSVGFSGANVLTF.

This chain joins TRBV7-6 and TRBJ2-5; TRBD2 matches 7 bases. The CDR3 runs 13 residues. The V and J ends lost 4 bases and 4 bases, in that order; junction bases with no gene match: 3. The germline V gene encodes CDR1 SGHVS and CDR2 FNYEAQ. CDR3 region: CASSWGEGETQYF. The CDR3 DNA follows: TGTGCCAGCAGCTGGGGGGAGGGAGAGACCCAGTACTTC.

This clonotype was counted only a few times. This chain links TRBV5-1 with TRBJ1-3, with D possibly being TRBD1 (5 bases). The germline gives CDR1 SGHRS, CDR2 YFSETQ. CDR3 length equals 14 residues. Trimming removed 4 bases from V and 9 bases from J, with 17 bases in between. CDR3 loop: CASSLGTGGPTIYF. The CDR3 DNA sequence: TGCGCCAGCAGCCTAGGGACCGGTGGGCCCACCATATATTTT.

This clonotype has more than one count but fewer than ten. The junction departs from the called germline gene at one end, perhaps through a read error. The V and J genes are TRBV28 and TRBJ2-3, with TRBD1 identical over 8 bases. Germline CDR1 is MDHEN and CDR2 is SYDVKM. This CDR3 comprises 17 residues. CDR3 loop: CASSDPAGTGSADTQYF. The CDR3 DNA reads as TGTGCCAGCAGTGATCCTGCCGGGACAGGAAGCGCAGATACACAGTATTTT.

This clonotype was detected a few times. The chain joins TRBV10-2 to TRBJ1-1, with D unclear. This CDR3 comprises 14 residues. Germline CDR1 reads WSHSY; CDR2 reads SAAADI. V lost 8 bases and J 0 bases, leaving 13 bases between the germline ends. Written as DNA, the CDR3 is TGCGCCAGCTATCAGCGGGAGATGAACACTGAAGCTTTCTTT. It specifies CASYQREMNTEAFF.

The chain uses TRBV9 and TRBJ1-6; possibly TRBD1 for D (5 bases). Deletions cut 2 bases from V and 4 bases from J, with 16 bases between. The germline V gene has CDR1 SGDLS and CDR2 YYNGEE. This CDR3 spans 17 amino acids. CDR3 coding DNA: TGTGCCAGCAGCGTTGGTTCCGGGACTGGGTATAATTCACCCCTCCACTTT. Translating gives CASSVGSGTGYNSPLHF. Combining the CDR3 with reference TRBV9 and TRBJ1-6 gives the whole variable domain DSGVTQTPKHLITATGQRVTLRCSPRSGDLSVYWYQQSLDQGLQFLIQYYNGEERAKGNILERFSAQQFPDLHSELNLSSLELGDSALYFCASSVGSGTGYNSPLHFGNGTRLTVT.

The chain uses TRBV7-9 and TRBJ2-5; 7 bases fit TRBD1. V lost 5 bases and J lost 1; bases outside the gene matches: 7. CDR1 and CDR2 (germline): SEHNR, FQNEAQ (reference sequence). The CDR3 loop spans 15 amino acids. The CDR3 is CASSRGRDSQETQYF. The CDR3 DNA reads as TGTGCCAGCAGCCGGGGAAGGGACAGCCAAGAGACCCAGTACTTC.

This clonotype showed up just a few times. V is TRBV27 and J is TRBJ2-3, with unresolved D. This CDR3 comprises 13 residues. CDR1 and CDR2 (germline): MNHEY, SMNVEV (reference sequence). V lost 5 bases, J lost 1 base, and 7 bases lay in between. CDR3 protein: CASSREGTDTQYF. The CDR3, as DNA: TGTGCCAGCAGTAGAGAGGGCACAGATACGCAGTATTTT.

The V call is TRBV30, the J call TRBJ2-7; D may correspond to TRBD1 or TRBD2 (5 bases each). The V gene lost 5 bases and the J gene lost 2 bases, with 16 bases spanning the gap. From germline, CDR1 is GTSNPN and CDR2 SVGIG (reference sequence). The CDR3 extends over 14 amino acids. The CDR3 coding sequence is TGTGCCTGGGGTCTTTGGGACGGTACCTACGAGCAGTACTTC. Its translation: CAWGLWDGTYEQYF.